Included here is one TCR beta chain sequence, with context. Antigen specificity is unknown. The junction departs from the called germline gene at one end, perhaps through a read error. The CDR3 is made up of 15 amino acids. The germline V gene has CDR1 ENHRY and CDR2 SYGVKD. Researchers amplified the TCR beta CDR3 regions from RNA transcripts. The HTBI primer set drove a first-round RT-PCR of the TCR CDR3. From the multiplex PCR reads, TCRdb called clonotypes with MiXCR, one entry per CDR3 protein. Of roughly 580,000 distinct CDR3 sequences in the sample, around 46% were seen once. Patients aged 18 to 65 had newly diagnosed hyperthyroidism of under 2 months' duration. Patients were excluded because of uncontrolled infection, other autoimmune disease, pregnancy or lactation. These data belong to a study of T cells in Graves' hyperthyroidism and ophthalmopathy. Study-level results: The model anticipated ophthalmopathy a median 6.5 months pre-onset. Ophthalmopathy could be told apart from stable hyperthyroidism with a 13 V-J model.

The receptor was derived from a woman aged 18-30 years with Graves' hyperthyroidism. The rearrangement joins TRBV10-3 to TRBJ2-7; D perhaps matches TRBD2 (5 bases). Specimen: peripheral blood or thyroid tissue (not recorded which). CDR3 amino acids: CASSVASGSPYEQYF. The CDR3 DNA follows: TGTGCCAGCAGTGTTGCGAGCGGAAGCCCCTACGAGCAGTACTTC.